The 20 T cell receptor beta chains presented below share a single source sample, sequenced in a study of T cell responses to AZD1222 COVID-19 vaccine. The method was immunoSEQ multiplex PCR; TCRdb's version includes in-frame clones alone and lacks a portion of them. Among 70,000 to 95,000 clones listed, more than 75% were seen once. The sequencing used peripheral blood, collected on day 0 of MenACWY control vaccination. The receptors stem from an adult in good health.

The chain recombines TRBV27 with TRBJ1-1, with D possibly matching TRBD1 (6 bases). V lost 7 bases, J lost 5 bases, and 14 bases lay in between. Germline V lookup: CDR1 MNHEY, CDR2 SMNVEV (reference sequence). The CDR3 consists of 13 residues. Here the CDR3 reads CASTLRGGTEAFF. For the CDR3, the DNA is TGTGCCAGCACCCTAAGGGGGGGAACTGAAGCTTTCTTT.

The chain is built from TRBV3-1 (or the pseudogene TRBV3-2) and TRBJ1-6; D might be TRBD1 (6 bases). V was pared by 6 bases and J by 0 bases, with 12 bases between. Germline values: CDR1 LGHDT, CDR2 YNNKEL (reference sequence). The CDR3 has 16 residues. The CDR3 is CASRFQGSSYNSPLHF. The CDR3 DNA sequence: TGTGCCAGCAGATTCCAGGGGAGCTCCTATAATTCACCCCTCCACTTT.

The rearrangement joins TRBV19 to TRBJ2-2, with D possibly matching TRBD2 (5 bases). V was cut by 6 bases and J by 3 bases, with 17 bases left in between. CDR1 is LNHDA and CDR2 is SQIVND in the germline V gene (reference sequence). There are 16 residues in the CDR3. The CDR3 sequence is CASSPTAGLDTGELFF. The CDR3 DNA is TGTGCCAGTAGCCCAACGGCGGGTCTGGACACCGGGGAGCTGTTTTTT.

The chain is built from TRBV5-1 and TRBJ1-4; 7 bases align to TRBD1. V lost 4 bases to trimming and J lost 8 bases; unmatched junction nucleotides: 11. Germline V gives CDR1 SGHRS, CDR2 YFSETQ. This CDR3 comprises 15 residues. This chain's CDR3 is CASSVTGTESEKLFF. CDR3 nucleotide sequence: TGCGCCAGCAGCGTTACCGGGACAGAATCGGAAAAACTGTTTTTT.

The chain recombines TRBV9 with TRBJ2-1, with a tentative D call TRBD2 (5 bases). The CDR3 length is 16 residues. Germline V gene data show CDR1 as SGDLS and CDR2 as YYNGEE. V shed 2 bases and J shed 6 bases, with 18 bases lying between them. As DNA, the CDR3 is TGTGCCAGCAGCGTTACGGGGAACGGTGGGTTCAATGAGCAGTTCTTC. Protein product: CASSVTGNGGFNEQFF.

The chain uses TRBV5-1 and TRBJ1-4; no firm D call. Germline V gives CDR1 SGHRS, CDR2 YFSETQ. V was trimmed by 0 bases and J by 8 bases, leaving 14 bases between them. The CDR3 length is 15 residues. Here the CDR3 reads CASSLGANEDEKLFF. The CDR3 region has the DNA TGCGCCAGCAGCTTGGGAGCTAACGAGGACGAAAAACTGTTTTTT.

V and J are TRBV7-9 and TRBJ1-5, with 9 bases fitting TRBD1. The CDR3 totals 13 residues. CDR1 and CDR2 from the germline V gene are SEHNR and FQNEAQ (reference sequence). The junction had 3 bases not matched to a gene; V was cut back by 5 bases and J by 7 bases. The CDR3 sequence is CASSRTGGQPQHF. CDR3 nucleotides: TGTGCCAGCAGCCGCACAGGGGGCCAGCCCCAGCATTTT.

The chain joins TRBV25-1 to TRBJ1-6, with a weak D call TRBD1 (6 bases). Between the trimmed V and J ends, which lost 1 base and 9 bases, there was a span of 13 bases. Germline CDR1 is MGHDK and CDR2 is SYGVNS. This CDR3 spans 15 amino acids. CDR3 sequence: CASSEFGGGGSPLHF. The CDR3 DNA is TGTGCCAGCAGTGAATTTGGAGGGGGAGGTTCACCCCTCCACTTT. Together with reference TRBV25-1 and TRBJ1-6, the CDR3 gives the full variable domain: EADIYQTPRYLVIGTGKKITLECSQTMGHDKMYWYQQDPGMELHLIHYSYGVNSTEKGDLSSESTVSRIRTEHFPLTLESARPSHTSQYLCASSEFGGGGSPLHFGNGTRLTVT.

This chain connects TRBV7-2 to TRBJ2-5, with D perhaps being TRBD1 or TRBD2 (5 bases each). Germline values: CDR1 SGHTA, CDR2 FQGNSA. Trimming removed 5 bases at V and 4 bases at J, with 14 bases between. The CDR3 consists of 14 residues. The CDR3 is CASSPPRGAETQYF. DNA for the CDR3: TGTGCCAGCAGCCCCCCGCGAGGGGCAGAGACCCAGTACTTC.

This chain uses TRBV28 with TRBJ1-1; the match to TRBD1 covers 7 bases. The germline V gene encodes CDR1 MDHEN and CDR2 SYDVKM. V shed 3 bases, J shed 4 bases, and the junction held 5 bases outside the gene matches. The CDR3 loop spans 14 amino acids. This CDR3 reads CASSLQGVGTEAFF. DNA of the CDR3: TGTGCCAGCAGTTTGCAGGGGGTCGGCACTGAAGCTTTCTTT.

The genes are TRBV5-1 and TRBJ2-7; D possibly corresponds to TRBD2 (5 bases). The CDR3 loop spans 13 amino acids. Trimming left V 0 bases short and J 6 bases short, with 10 bases between. The V gene's germline CDR1 is SGHRS and CDR2 YFSETQ. CDR3 nucleotides: TGCGCCAGCAGCTTGGAGGGAGCGCCCGAGCAGTACTTC. It translates to CASSLEGAPEQYF.

V usage is TRBV6-5 and J usage is TRBJ2-4; D remains unclear. There are 13 residues in the CDR3. CDR1 is MNHEY and CDR2 is SVGAGI in the germline V gene. Trimming took 7 bases from V and 0 from J, leaving 7 bases between them. The CDR3 here is CASTDLAKNIQYF. The DNA of the CDR3 is TGTGCCAGCACGGATTTAGCCAAAAACATTCAGTACTTC.

This clone turned up a few times. This sequence joins TRBV2 and TRBJ1-5; D is perhaps TRBD1 (6 bases). The ends were cut back, 7 bases at V and 6 bases at J, with 13 bases in the middle. The germline V gene has CDR1 SNHLY and CDR2 FYNNEI. The CDR3 extends over 13 amino acids. CDR3 sequence: CASTEGGVQPQHF. CDR3 in DNA: TGTGCCAGCACAGAGGGGGGAGTTCAGCCCCAGCATTTT.

The V gene is TRBV19, the J gene TRBJ1-1; D unclear. The CDR3 has 16 residues. V lost 5 bases and J 2 bases, leaving 18 bases between the germline ends. Germline V gives CDR1 LNHDA, CDR2 SQIVND (reference sequence). The CDR3 reads CASSPLTGPLNTEAFF. CDR3 nucleotides: TGTGCCAGTAGTCCACTAACCGGGCCACTTAACACTGAAGCTTTCTTT.

The chain employs TRBV28 and TRBJ1-4; tentatively, D is TRBD1 (5 bases). The CDR3 is made up of 14 amino acids. V lost 3 bases and J lost 7, with 12 bases in between. CDR1 and CDR2 from the germline V gene are MDHEN and SYDVKM. Here the CDR3 reads CASSLAGVSEKLFF. CDR3 nucleotides: TGTGCCAGCAGTTTGGCGGGGGTTAGTGAAAAACTGTTTTTT. The entire variable domain, with the rest obtained from reference TRBV28 and TRBJ1-4, is as follows: DVKVTQSSRYLVKRTGEKVFLECVQDMDHENMFWYRQDPGLGLRLIYFSYDVKMKEKGDIPEGYSVSREKKERFSLILESASTNQTSMYLCASSLAGVSEKLFFGSGTQLSVL.

This chain joins TRBV28 and TRBJ1-1; a possible D gene is TRBD1 (5 bases). Trimming shortened V by 6 bases and J by 4 bases, and 12 bases separated the two germline ends. The CDR3 runs to 13 residues. The germline gives CDR1 MDHEN, CDR2 SYDVKM. The CDR3 spells CASRGVKGTEAFF. Here the CDR3 DNA reads TGTGCCAGCAGGGGGGTCAAGGGCACTGAAGCTTTCTTT.

In nucleotides, the CDR3 is TGTGCCAGCAGCTTGGGACAGGGGAACACTGAAGCTTTCTTT. Translated: CASSLGQGNTEAFF. The rearrangement links TRBV7-2 to TRBJ1-1; TRBD1 aligns across 9 bases. Germline V gene lookup returns CDR1 SGHTA and CDR2 FQGNSA. This CDR3 is 14 amino acids long. V was clipped by 3 bases and J by 1 base; unmatched bases: 0.

The rearrangement joins TRBV19 to TRBJ1-5; 8 bases are a match to TRBD1. CDR3 length equals 14 residues. J was trimmed by 4 bases and V by 5 bases; bases with no gene match: 4. The germline gives CDR1 LNHDA, CDR2 SQIVND (reference sequence). The CDR3 sequence is CASSLDRDNQPQHF. Here the CDR3 DNA reads TGTGCCAGTAGTCTGGACAGGGATAATCAGCCCCAGCATTTT.

The V gene is TRBV7-9, the J gene TRBJ2-1; 11 bases are a match to TRBD2. Unmatched junction bases numbered 8, after V lost 5 bases and J lost 5 bases. The CDR3 totals 16 residues. The germline CDR1 and CDR2 sequences are SEHNR and FQNEAQ (reference sequence). In nucleotides, the CDR3 is TGTGCCAGCAGCGGAACTAGCGGGAGCCTAAACAATGAGCAGTTCTTC. It translates to CASSGTSGSLNNEQFF.

The V and J genes are TRBV6-5 and TRBJ2-5; D ambiguous. Between the trimmed V and J ends, which lost 6 bases and 5 bases, there was a span of 13 bases. Germline CDR1 MNHEY, CDR2 SVGAGI. The CDR3 consists of 13 residues. Here the CDR3 DNA reads TGTGCCAGCAGACCCTCTATAGGGGAGACCCAGTACTTC. Translated, it gives CASRPSIGETQYF.